The clone carrying this TCR beta chain was found a few times. The data are from a study of blood T cells in healthy people across ages. Through a sample-barcoded 5' primer and a J-beta primer mix, a second PCR was run for about 6 to 11 cycles. Using its own MiXCR run on the 5' RACE reads, TCRdb lists one record per CDR3 protein. The top ten clones hold more than 3% of a sample with about 800,000 distinct CDR3 sequences, roughly 25% of them seen once. Losses at the gene ends were 3 bases for V and 4 bases for J; bases not matched to a gene: 9. Germline loops: CDR1 MDHEN, CDR2 SYDVKM. The CDR3 has 16 amino acids. The sample also formed part of further work on T cells of mothers and their children.

The specimen sequenced was blood. The chain links TRBV28 to TRBJ2-1; 7 nucleotides match TRBD2. The receptor's source is a boy under 18 in good health. The CDR3 DNA is TGTGCCAGCAGTTTTTTCCCGGCTAGCGGATACAATGAGCAGTTCTTC. Translated, it gives CASSFFPASGYNEQFF.